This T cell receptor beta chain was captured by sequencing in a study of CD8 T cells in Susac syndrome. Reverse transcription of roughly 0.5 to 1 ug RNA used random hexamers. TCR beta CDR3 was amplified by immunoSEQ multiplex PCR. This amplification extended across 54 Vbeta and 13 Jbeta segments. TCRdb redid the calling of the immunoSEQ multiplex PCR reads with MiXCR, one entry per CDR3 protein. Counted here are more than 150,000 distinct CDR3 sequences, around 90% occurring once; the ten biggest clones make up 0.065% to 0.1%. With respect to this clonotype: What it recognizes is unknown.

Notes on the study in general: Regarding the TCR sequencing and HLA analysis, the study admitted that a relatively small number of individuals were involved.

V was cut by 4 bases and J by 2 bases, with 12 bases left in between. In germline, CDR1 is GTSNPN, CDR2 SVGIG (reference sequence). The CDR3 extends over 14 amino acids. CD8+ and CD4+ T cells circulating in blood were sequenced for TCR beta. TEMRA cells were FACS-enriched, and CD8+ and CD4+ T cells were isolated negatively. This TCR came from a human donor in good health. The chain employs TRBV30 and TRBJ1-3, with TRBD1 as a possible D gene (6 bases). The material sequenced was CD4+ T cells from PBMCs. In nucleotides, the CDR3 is TGTGCCTGGAACCTCGGGGGCGCTGGAAACACCATATATTTT. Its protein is CAWNLGGAGNTIYF.